This T cell receptor beta chain is drawn from a study of blood T cell repertoires in COVID-19. Measured with immunoSEQ multiplex PCR; TCRdb has only the in-frame clones, and not every one. The sample holds around 200,000 clones, about nine tenths seen once. The V end was cut by 1 base, the J end by 3 bases, with 8 bases between. Germline V gene lookup returns CDR1 SGDLS and CDR2 YYNGEE. This CDR3 has 14 amino acids. Material: peripheral blood. This TCR was recovered from a man aged 35 to 55 with acute or convalescent COVID-19. This chain uses TRBV9 with TRBJ2-1, with a weak D call TRBD1 (5 bases). CDR3 DNA sequence: TGTGCCAGCAGCGTATCGCAGGGCTACAATGAGCAGTTCTTC. Amino acids: CASSVSQGYNEQFF.